The T cell receptor (beta chain) under discussion was sequenced for a study of Tregs in tolerant kidney transplant recipients. Overall study context: Sorting of CD4+CD25+CD127- cells followed approximately three-day belatacept mixed lymphocyte reactions, sometimes with roughly five-day graft donor restimulation. General study points: Expanding Tregs on activated donor B cells appeared to best identify donor-specific TCRbeta clones. Biological reproducibility was not directly addressed in this study. The small number of patients limits these findings pending further validation.

Sequencing was performed with immunoSEQ multiplex PCR; in TCRdb, only in-frame clones are kept and a portion is missing. The data show tens of thousands of clones, over 95% seen once. As concerns this clone: Its target is not known.

This CDR3 region has 12 residues. CDR1 and CDR2 (germline): KGHSH, LQKENI. V dropped 4 bases and J dropped 5 bases, with 6 bases sitting between them. Sequencing was carried out using Tregs from blood cultured with allogeneic cells. This sequence originates from a human donor in good health. V and J are TRBV18 and TRBJ2-1; D gene ambiguous. The CDR3 DNA reads TGTGCCAGCTCACTAATAAACAATGAGCAGTTCTTC. Encoded protein: CASSLINNEQFF. Complete variable domain (other parts from reference TRBV18 and TRBJ2-1): NAGVMQNPRHLVRRRGQEARLRCSPMKGHSHVYWYRQLPEEGLKFMVYLQKENIIDESGMPKERFSAEFPKEGPSILRIQQVVRGDSAAYFCASSLINNEQFFGPGTRLTVL.